One sample yielded the 30 T cell receptor beta chains listed below, sequenced in a study of cytomegalovirus exposure and HLA in healthy donors. PCR used 60 Vbeta primers and 13 Jbeta primers. Sequenced by immunoSEQ multiplex PCR; TCRdb stores in-frame clones only, minus some. Among under 90,000 clones listed, roughly two thirds were seen once. Sample: PBMCs. The receptor set was obtained from a man aged 35 to 55 in good health and CMV-seropositive.

The genes are TRBV10-3 and TRBJ2-2; TRBD1 might be the D (5 bases). Germline CDR1 is ENHRY and CDR2 is SYGVKD. Trimming shortened V by 6 bases and J by 8 bases, and 7 bases separated the two germline ends. The CDR3 sequence is 11 residues long. CDR3 sequence (DNA): TGTGCCATCAGGGGGCAAGGGGAGCTGTTTTTT. Translated: CAIRGQGELFF.

The chain has TRBV21-1 and TRBJ2-4; the table's TRBD1 call for D was not verified on the DNA. TRBV21-1 has pseudogene status. This CDR3 has 15 amino acids. The CDR3 loop reads CASSKQGHLKNIQYF. DNA of the CDR3: TGTGCCAGCAGCAAACAGGGACACCTCAAAAACATTCAGTACTTC.

The V gene is TRBV29-1, the J gene TRBJ1-1; 9 bases map to TRBD1. V shed 6 bases and J 3 bases; nucleotides not matched to a gene: 14. The CDR3 covers 16 residues. Germline V gives CDR1 SQVTM, CDR2 ANQGSEA. In DNA, the CDR3 is TGCAGCGTGGATCGTAATACAGGGGGCAGAGACACTGAAGCTTTCTTT. Translation gives CSVDRNTGGRDTEAFF.

This clone has a handful of counts. This rearrangement joins TRBV27 to TRBJ2-7, with a weak D call TRBD1 (6 bases). The CDR3 has 13 amino acids. The V gene's germline CDR1 is MNHEY and CDR2 SMNVEV (reference sequence). Trimming pared 5 bases from V and 4 bases from J, leaving 12 bases between. CDR3 nucleotides: TGTGCCAGCAGTGAACAGGGTTTGTACGAGCAGTACTTC. As protein: CASSEQGLYEQYF.

The J gene is TRBJ2-1, the V gene TRBV5-1, with a possible D match to TRBD1 (6 bases). CDR3 size: 14 residues. Germline V gene data show CDR1 as SGHRS and CDR2 as YFSETQ. V gave up 2 bases and J gave up 5 bases, with 11 bases separating them. CDR3 in amino acids: CASSFGTRNNEQFF. The DNA for the CDR3 is TGCGCCAGCAGCTTCGGGACAAGAAACAATGAGCAGTTCTTC.

This chain links TRBV19 with TRBJ1-2; 8 bases align to TRBD1. Trimming at V came to 3 bases and at J to 7 bases, leaving 10 bases not matched to a gene. Germline loops: CDR1 LNHDA, CDR2 SQIVND (reference sequence). The CDR3 is 15 amino acids. The CDR3 coding sequence is TGTGCCAGTAGTATCCATCGGGACAGGCACGGTGGCTACACCTTC. It is translated as CASSIHRDRHGGYTF.

In its sample, this clone was seen a few times. This chain connects TRBV4-3 to TRBJ1-1; unclear D gene. Germline V CDR1 and CDR2: LGHNA, YSLEER. The CDR3 length is 15 residues. The germline V and J ends were trimmed by 0 bases and 4 bases, with 12 bases remaining between them. CDR3 sequence reads: CASSQDPRVGTEAFF. For the CDR3, the DNA is TGCGCCAGCAGCCAAGACCCGAGGGTGGGCACTGAAGCTTTCTTT.

The chain links TRBV7-2 to TRBJ1-4; possibly TRBD1 for D (5 bases). V gave up 7 bases and J gave up 7 bases, with 16 bases separating them. Germline assignment: CDR1 SGHTA and CDR2 FQGNSA. The CDR3 has 14 residues. CDR3 amino acids: CASTLDRGSEKLFF. The CDR3 DNA follows: TGTGCCAGCACCTTGGACCGGGGGTCTGAAAAACTGTTTTTT.

CDR3 region: CSVEDFNPGNYGYTF. CDR3 coding DNA: TGCAGCGTTGAAGATTTTAATCCAGGGAACTATGGCTACACCTTC. The chain has TRBV29-1 and TRBJ1-2, with a tentative D call TRBD1 (5 bases). This CDR3 has 15 residues. V was pared by 0 bases and J by 2 bases, with 13 bases between. CDR1 and CDR2 (germline): SQVTM, ANQGSEA.

The V and J genes are TRBV27 and TRBJ1-1; the D is unclear. Trimming shortened V by 3 bases and J by 0 bases, and 11 bases separated the two germline ends. This CDR3 contains 15 residues. CDR1 is MNHEY, CDR2 SMNVEV, per germline (reference sequence). The CDR3 DNA sequence: TGTGCCAGCAGTTTTGGGCACCCATTGAACACTGAAGCTTTCTTT. This codes for CASSFGHPLNTEAFF.

The chain combines TRBV13 with TRBJ2-1; 15 positions agree with TRBD2. With V trimmed by 5 bases and J by 4 bases, 3 bases remained unmatched. Looked up from germline, CDR1 is PRHDT and CDR2 is FYEKMQ (reference sequence). The CDR3 spans 16 residues. The CDR3 nucleotides are TGTGCCAGCAGCCCGGGACTAGCGGGGGGTTACAATGAGCAGTTCTTC. Translating gives CASSPGLAGGYNEQFF. The variable domain in full, with the rest retrieved from reference TRBV13 and TRBJ2-1, is AAGVIQSPRHLIKEKRETATLKCYPIPRHDTVYWYQQGPGQDPQFLISFYEKMQSDKGSIPDRFSAQQFSDYHSELNMSSLELGDSALYFCASSPGLAGGYNEQFFGPGTRLTVL.

J is TRBJ1-4 and V is TRBV6-5; D is ambiguous. The CDR3 covers 15 residues. Looked up from germline, CDR1 is MNHEY and CDR2 is SVGAGI. Trimming took 0 bases from V and 5 from J, leaving 10 bases between them. In nucleotides, the CDR3 is TGTGCCAGCAGTTACTCGGAGCAGCCAAATGAAAAACTGTTTTTT. Its translation: CASSYSEQPNEKLFF.

This chain links TRBV25-1 with TRBJ2-2; possibly TRBD2 for D (5 bases). The CDR3 consists of 11 residues. V dropped 8 bases and J dropped 5 bases, with 6 bases sitting between them. Per germline, CDR1 MGHDK and CDR2 SYGVNS. The CDR3 bases are TGTGCCAGCCGGGGTACCGGGGAGCTGTTTTTT. Its translation is CASRGTGELFF.

The V gene is TRBV2, the J gene TRBJ2-7; the match to TRBD2 covers 7 bases. This CDR3 spans 14 amino acids. Germline CDR1 and CDR2: SNHLY and FYNNEI. V lost 3 bases, J lost 0 bases, and 2 bases stayed unmatched. CDR3 nucleotides: TGTGCCAGCAGTGACCGGGACTACTCCTACGAGCAGTACTTC. This translates into CASSDRDYSYEQYF.

The rearrangement links TRBV28 to TRBJ2-5, with 11 nucleotides matching TRBD2. CDR1 is MDHEN and CDR2 is SYDVKM in the germline V gene. V lost 7 bases to trimming and J lost 1 base; unmatched junction nucleotides: 8. The CDR3 contains 16 residues. Written as DNA, the CDR3 is TGTGCCAGCACCCTTAGCGGGAGGGTGGGCCAAGAGACCCAGTACTTC. Its translation: CASTLSGRVGQETQYF.

The chain couples TRBV6-6 to TRBJ1-2; perhaps TRBD1 as D (6 bases). V gave up 6 bases and J gave up 2 bases, with 13 bases separating them. The CDR3 is made up of 14 amino acids. Germline V gene sequence: CDR1 MNHNY, CDR2 SVGAGI (reference sequence). The CDR3 region has the DNA TGTGCCAGCAGAGGTAGTCAGGGGAACTATGGCTACACCTTC. This translates into CASRGSQGNYGYTF.

The chain combines TRBV27 with TRBJ1-2; 9 nucleotides align to TRBD1. The CDR3 is 14 amino acids. V gave up 2 bases and J gave up 2 bases; unmatched junction bases: 0. Germline lookup yields CDR1 MNHEY and CDR2 SMNVEV (reference sequence). The chain's CDR3 is CASSLGQGNYGYTF. The CDR3 DNA reads TGTGCCAGCAGTTTAGGACAGGGGAACTATGGCTACACCTTC.

This chain joins TRBV27 and TRBJ2-1; D gene unclear. The germline V gene encodes CDR1 MNHEY and CDR2 SMNVEV (reference sequence). Trimming shortened V by 3 bases and J by 6 bases, and 9 bases separated the two germline ends. This CDR3 has 13 residues. The CDR3 here is CASSLSYRNEQFF. The CDR3 DNA sequence: TGTGCCAGCAGTTTGAGCTACCGCAATGAGCAGTTCTTC.

V gene TRBV28 combines with J gene TRBJ2-2; D is unclear. The CDR3 length is 11 residues. Trimming stripped 6 bases from V and 6 bases from J, with 5 bases between. Germline values: CDR1 MDHEN, CDR2 SYDVKM. For the CDR3, the DNA is TGTGCCAGCAGGTCTCCCGGGGAGCTGTTTTTT. This codes for CASRSPGELFF.

This clone has only one observation. The CDR3 region is CASSGQGAGNTIYF. The CDR3 DNA reads as TGTGCCAGCAGTGGACAGGGTGCTGGAAACACCATATATTTT. V usage is TRBV2 and J usage is TRBJ1-3; the match to TRBD1 covers 7 bases. Germline CDR1 and CDR2: SNHLY and FYNNEI. The V segment lost 4 bases and the J segment 2 bases; nucleotides outside the gene matches: 2. This CDR3 is 14 amino acids long.

This clone was detected only once. The J gene is TRBJ2-1, the V gene TRBV29-1; 7 bases agree with TRBD2. V dropped 2 bases and J dropped 4; count of bases not matched to a gene: 5. CDR1 and CDR2 from the germline V gene are SQVTM and ANQGSEA. The CDR3 length is 14 residues. CDR3 sequence reads: CSVERREGYNEQFF. Written as DNA, the CDR3 is TGCAGCGTTGAAAGGAGGGAGGGGTACAATGAGCAGTTCTTC.

This clone was seen more than once but under ten times. The J gene is TRBJ2-1, the V gene TRBV7-2; 7 positions agree with TRBD1. Per germline, CDR1 SGHTA and CDR2 FQGNSA. V lost 5 bases and J lost 1; bases outside the gene matches: 5. The CDR3 runs to 15 residues. CDR3 nucleotide sequence: TGTGCCAGCAGCCCCGACAGGGATTCCTACAATGAGCAGTTCTTC. Translated, it gives CASSPDRDSYNEQFF.

This clone was seen once. This chain links TRBV30 with TRBJ1-5; D unclear. Germline assignment: CDR1 GTSNPN and CDR2 SVGIG (reference sequence). This CDR3 contains 14 residues. V was clipped by 2 bases and J by 7 bases, with 15 bases between them. The CDR3: CAWSPESGIQPQHF. The CDR3 DNA follows: TGTGCCTGGAGTCCCGAGTCGGGTATACAGCCCCAGCATTTT.

Notes on this clone: The sample has other DNA sequences that encode this CDR3 too. The chain joins TRBV9 to TRBJ1-1; D call uncertain. Germline lookup yields CDR1 SGDLS and CDR2 YYNGEE. CDR3 length equals 14 residues. V gave up 0 bases and J gave up 2 bases, with 8 bases separating them. CDR3 region: CASSVGGRNTEAFF. DNA of the CDR3: TGTGCCAGCAGCGTAGGCGGCAGAAACACTGAAGCTTTCTTT.

This clone was found a few times. The chain is built from TRBV29-1 and TRBJ1-1; no clear D gene. Trimming took off 4 bases at V and 4 bases at J, with 10 bases between the two ends. Germline loops: CDR1 SQVTM, CDR2 ANQGSEA. The CDR3 has 12 amino acids. CDR3 residues: CSVVVRGTEAFF. The CDR3 nucleotides are TGCAGCGTTGTCGTGCGGGGCACTGAAGCTTTCTTT.

The chain uses TRBV6-1 and TRBJ2-3; 7 positions match TRBD1. The V and J ends lost 5 bases and 3 bases, in that order; junction bases with no gene match: 2. This CDR3 has 13 residues. Germline CDR1 is MNHNS and CDR2 is SASEGT. The CDR3 nucleotides are TGTGCCAGCAGTCGACAGGGTACAGATACGCAGTATTTT. This translates into CASSRQGTDTQYF.

The chain is built from TRBV28 and TRBJ2-2; D uncertain. The germline CDR1 and CDR2 sequences are MDHEN and SYDVKM. The CDR3 length is 12 residues. Trimming removed 5 bases at V and 3 bases at J, with 4 bases between. DNA for the CDR3: TGTGCCAGCAGTACATACACCGGGGAGCTGTTTTTT. Translated, it gives CASSTYTGELFF.

The chain couples TRBV4-1 to TRBJ1-5; tentatively, D is TRBD1 (6 bases). CDR1 is MGHRA and CDR2 is YSYEKL in the germline V gene. The CDR3 loop spans 16 amino acids. Trimming shortened V by 4 bases and J by 0 bases, and 13 bases separated the two germline ends. The CDR3 DNA sequence: TGCGCCAGCAGCCGATTGACAGGACTTAGCAATCAGCCCCAGCATTTT. Protein product: CASSRLTGLSNQPQHF.

This chain connects TRBV28 to TRBJ2-5; 8 positions match TRBD1. The J segment lost 6 bases and the V segment lost 7 bases, leaving 4 bases of the junction unmatched. Germline CDR1 and CDR2: MDHEN and SYDVKM. CDR3 size: 12 residues. The CDR3 here is CASKTGGKTQYF. The CDR3 nucleotides are TGTGCCAGCAAAACAGGGGGAAAGACCCAGTACTTC. The full variable domain, in which reference TRBV28 and TRBJ2-5 provide the parts outside the CDR3, is DVKVTQSSRYLVKRTGEKVFLECVQDMDHENMFWYRQDPGLGLRLIYFSYDVKMKEKGDIPEGYSVSREKKERFSLILESASTNQTSMYLCASKTGGKTQYFGPGTRLLVL.

The table lists this clone with a few counts. The chain joins TRBV25-1 to TRBJ2-7; possible D gene TRBD1, 9 bases. The V end was cut by 6 bases, the J end by 2 bases, with 17 bases between. This CDR3 is built from 15 residues. Germline-derived CDR1 and CDR2 are MGHDK and SYGVNS. The CDR3 loop is CASSGGGTGPYEQYF. The CDR3, as DNA: TGTGCCAGCAGCGGCGGGGGGACAGGGCCCTACGAGCAGTACTTC.